The clone carrying this T cell receptor (beta chain) is a singleton in its sample. Its matching antigen is unknown. This record comes from a study of cytomegalovirus exposure and HLA in healthy donors. Study overall: Out of 150 million to 200 million T cells, an earlier analysis found over 90 million unique TCR beta sequences in total. Regarding the study as a whole: Later work showed greater clonal expansion in HLA-associated TCR beta chains than in equally common others.

Vbeta (60) and Jbeta (13) primers were used in the PCR. Per the study methods: An analysis performed later counted roughly 79 million unique TCR beta chains (around 10 million of them shared). Sequenced by immunoSEQ multiplex PCR; TCRdb stores in-frame clones only, minus some. Clonal size and the V and J genes are those of that table, whereas D and trimming came from the DNA. The sample has approximately 130,000 clones; about three quarters are singletons. Trimming took 4 bases from V and 5 from J, leaving 12 bases between them. The CDR3 spans 13 residues. CDR1 is SGHKS and CDR2 is YYEKEE in the germline V gene (reference sequence). Donors were nominally healthy when sampled, though unrecorded immune exposures were likely.

The material sequenced was PBMCs. The source is a woman between 55 and 75 years old in good health and CMV-seropositive. J is TRBJ2-5 and V is TRBV5-5, with TRBD2 as a possible D gene (5 bases). DNA of the CDR3: TGTGCCAGCAGCCCCCACGGGGAGGAGACCCAGTACTTC. Its translation: CASSPHGEETQYF.